This T cell receptor beta chain was found in a study of regulatory T cells in long-lasting Graves disease. The overall study: Under 3 months of antithyroid drugs had been taken by newly diagnosed Graves' patients. The study's findings and limits: Favored gene segments in persistent disease were TRBV28, TRBJ1-2 and TRBJ2-5.

Time point here: newly diagnosed GD, antithyroid drugs for less than 3 months. The TCR library used RNA extracted from PBMCs. A blood draw put around 9 milliliters of peripheral blood into EDTA tubes. Arm-PCR of CDR3 regions with iRepertoire HTBI primers generated TCR beta libraries. TCRdb re-analysed the multiplex PCR reads in MiXCR, keeping a single row per CDR3 protein. The sample holds around 330,000 distinct CDR3 sequences, 15% to 20% seen once. V dropped 5 bases and J dropped 0; count of bases not matched to a gene: 4. Germline V gives CDR1 MNHEY, CDR2 SMNVEV (reference sequence). The length of the CDR3 is 15 residues. As for this clonotype: Its antigen is still unknown. A read error likely explains this, since a far larger clone differs by one base.

Sample: peripheral blood mononuclear cells (PBMCs), taken at new diagnosis, from a patient treated with antithyroid drugs. This clonotype was sampled from a female donor with Graves disease. The chain couples TRBV27 to TRBJ1-5; 7 bases are a match to TRBD1. This chain's CDR3 is CASSGDSDSNQPQHF. As DNA, the CDR3 is TGTGCCAGCAGTGGGGACAGTGATAGCAATCAGCCCCAGCATTTT.